This T cell receptor beta chain stems from a study of cytomegalovirus exposure and HLA in healthy donors. Trimming stripped 5 bases from V and 2 bases from J, with 13 bases between. The CDR3 extends over 13 amino acids. Germline CDR1 SQVTM, CDR2 ANQGSEA. PCR was performed using 60 Vbeta and 13 Jbeta primers. Profiling relied on immunoSEQ multiplex PCR, and the TCRdb table lists in-frame clones only, not all of them. The sample contains some 170,000 clones, about 79% of which appear only once. The V and J genes are TRBV29-1 and TRBJ2-7; D is possibly TRBD1 (6 bases). The specimen was PBMCs. The clonotype comes from a man aged 35-49 years in good health and CMV-seropositive. The CDR3 spells CSVRNRDPYEQYF. In DNA, the CDR3 is TGCAGCGTTAGAAACAGGGATCCCTACGAGCAGTACTTC.